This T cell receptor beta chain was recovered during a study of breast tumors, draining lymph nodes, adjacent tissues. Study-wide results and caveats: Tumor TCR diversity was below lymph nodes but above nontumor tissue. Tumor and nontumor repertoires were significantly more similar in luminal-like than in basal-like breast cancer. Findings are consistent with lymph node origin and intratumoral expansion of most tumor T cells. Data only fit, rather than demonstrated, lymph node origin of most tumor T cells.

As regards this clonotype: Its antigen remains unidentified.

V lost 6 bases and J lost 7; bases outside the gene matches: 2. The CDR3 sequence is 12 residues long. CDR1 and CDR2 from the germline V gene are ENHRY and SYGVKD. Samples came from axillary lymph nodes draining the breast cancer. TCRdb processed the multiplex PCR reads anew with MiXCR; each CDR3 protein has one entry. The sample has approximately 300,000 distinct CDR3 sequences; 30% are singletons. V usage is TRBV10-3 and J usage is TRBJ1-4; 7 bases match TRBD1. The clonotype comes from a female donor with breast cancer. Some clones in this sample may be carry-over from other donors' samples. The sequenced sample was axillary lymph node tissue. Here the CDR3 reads CAISRQGEKLFF. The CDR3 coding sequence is TGTGCCATCAGCCGACAGGGTGAAAAACTGTTTTTT.